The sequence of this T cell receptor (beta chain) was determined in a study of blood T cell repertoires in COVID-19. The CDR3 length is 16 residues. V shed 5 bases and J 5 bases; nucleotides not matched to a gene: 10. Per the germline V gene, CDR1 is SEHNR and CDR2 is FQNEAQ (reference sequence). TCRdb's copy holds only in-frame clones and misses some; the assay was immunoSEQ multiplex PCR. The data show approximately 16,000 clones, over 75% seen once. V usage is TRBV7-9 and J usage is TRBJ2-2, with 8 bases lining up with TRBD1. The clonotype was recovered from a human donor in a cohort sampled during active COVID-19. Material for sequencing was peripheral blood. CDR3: CASSPRQGLGTGELFF. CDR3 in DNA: TGTGCCAGCAGCCCGAGACAGGGGTTGGGGACCGGGGAGCTGTTTTTT.